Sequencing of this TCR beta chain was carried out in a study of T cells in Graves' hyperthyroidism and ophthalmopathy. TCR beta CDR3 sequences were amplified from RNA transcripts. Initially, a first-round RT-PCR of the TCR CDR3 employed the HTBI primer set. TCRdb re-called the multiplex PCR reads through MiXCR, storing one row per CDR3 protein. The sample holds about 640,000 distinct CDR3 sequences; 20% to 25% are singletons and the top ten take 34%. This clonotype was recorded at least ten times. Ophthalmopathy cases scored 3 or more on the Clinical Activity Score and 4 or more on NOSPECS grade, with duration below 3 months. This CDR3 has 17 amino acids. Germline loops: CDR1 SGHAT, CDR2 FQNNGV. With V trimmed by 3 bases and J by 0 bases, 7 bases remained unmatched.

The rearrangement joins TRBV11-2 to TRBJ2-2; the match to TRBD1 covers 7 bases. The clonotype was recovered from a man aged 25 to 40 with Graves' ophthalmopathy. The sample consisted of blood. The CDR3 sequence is CASSLIGTAANTGELFF. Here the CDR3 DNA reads TGTGCCAGCAGCTTGATTGGGACAGCCGCGAACACCGGGGAGCTGTTTTTT. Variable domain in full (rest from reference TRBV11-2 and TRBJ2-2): EAGVAQSPRYKIIEKRQSVAFWCNPISGHATLYWYQQILGQGPKLLIQFQNNGVVDDSQLPKDRFSAERLKGVDSTLKIQPAKLEDSAVYLCASSLIGTAANTGELFFGEGSRLTVL.